Listed below are T cell receptor beta chains from one sample, sequenced in a study of T cell responses to AZD1222 COVID-19 vaccine. Measured with immunoSEQ multiplex PCR; TCRdb has only the in-frame clones, and not every one. The data contain roughly 100,000 clones, roughly 91% of them singletons. The specimen comprised peripheral blood, sampled 28 days after the second AZD1222 dose. All receptors derive from an adult who received the AZD1222 COVID-19 vaccine. Each CDR3 is given with its conserved first and last residue. The D gene is left open where the match is weak. Clone size, where shown, is once, few, many, or a class for clones that have expanded.

>.|TRBV3-1/TRBV3-2|TRBJ1-2|.
TGTGCCAGCAGCCAACCCAACTATGGCTACACCTTC
CASSQPNYGYTF
>.|TRBV5-1|TRBJ1-6|.
TGCGCCAGCAGCTTGGACCCAAATTCACCCCTCCACTTT
CASSLDPNSPLHF
>.|TRBV2|TRBJ1-4|.
TGTGCCAGCAGCGTTCGGCCTGATCGGAGTGAAAAACTGTTTTTT
CASSVRPDRSEKLFF
>once|TRBV6-4|TRBJ2-3|.
TGTGCCAGCAGTGACTCGGGTTCCACAGATACGCAGTATTTT
CASSDSGSTDTQYF
>.|TRBV10-3|TRBJ1-1|.
TGTGCCATCAGTGACGCAGGTCACACTGAAGCTTTCTTT
CAISDAGHTEAFF
>.|TRBV4-3|TRBJ2-5|.
TGCGCCAGCAGCCAAGAAGCTTCGGCGGGATGGGAGACCCAGTACTTC
CASSQEASAGWETQYF
>.|TRBV18|TRBJ1-3|.
TGTGCCAGCTCACCATTCGAGGGACGCTCTGGAAACACCATATATTTT
CASSPFEGRSGNTIYF
>.|TRBV3-1/TRBV3-2|TRBJ2-2|.
TGTGCCAGCAGCCAAGGACAGACAAACACCGGGGAGCTGTTTTTT
CASSQGQTNTGELFF
>.|TRBV5-1|TRBJ2-3|TRBD2
TGCGCCAGCAGCTCGCTAGCGGGGACGGGTACAGATACGCAGTATTTT
CASSSLAGTGTDTQYF
>.|TRBV4-1|TRBJ1-2|.
TGCGCCAGCAGCCAAGATCTAGCGACGGAGAACTATGGCTACACCTTC
CASSQDLATENYGYTF
>.|TRBV9|TRBJ1-1|.
TGTGCCAGCAGCCCCCACTTGGGGGAGGGTATGAACACTGAAGCTTTCTTT
CASSPHLGEGMNTEAFF
>.|TRBV6-2/TRBV6-3|TRBJ1-2|.
TGTGCCAGCAGCCCCAGCTGGGGGGGTTACACCTTC
CASSPSWGGYTF
>.|TRBV3-1/TRBV3-2|TRBJ2-7|.
TGTGCCAGCAGCCGGCTAAACGAGCAGTACTTC
CASSRLNEQYF
>.|TRBV5-1|TRBJ1-2|TRBD1
TGCGCCAGCCGATCGTGGACAGGGACCGGGAACTATGGCTACACCTTC
CASRSWTGTGNYGYTF
>.|TRBV9|TRBJ1-4|.
TGTGCCAGCAGCGTAGCGGGGTCTCCTGAAAAACTGTTTTTT
CASSVAGSPEKLFF
>.|TRBV6-5|TRBJ2-7|TRBD1
TGTGCCAGCAGTTACTCGGGGACAGGCAGCTACTACGAGCAGTACTTC
CASSYSGTGSYYEQYF
>.|TRBV19|TRBJ2-7|TRBD1
TGTGCCAGTAGTTTGCCCGGGACAGGGAGAGGTGAGCAGTACTTC
CASSLPGTGRGEQYF
>.|TRBV7-7|TRBJ2-1|TRBD1
TGTGCTAGCAGCCCCGCTGGGGACAGCAGCTACAATGAGCGGTTCTTC
CASSPAGDSSYNERFF
>.|TRBV3-1/TRBV3-2|TRBJ2-1|.
TGTGCCAGCAGGAGTTGGGGCAATGAGCAGTTCTTC
CASRSWGNEQFF
>.|TRBV30|TRBJ1-1|TRBD1
TGTGCCTGGAGTGTTTCTTCAAAGACAGGGGGCGGCACTGAAGCTTTCTTT
CAWSVSSKTGGGTEAFF
>.|TRBV3-1/TRBV3-2|TRBJ2-7|.
TGTGCCAGCAGCCAACAGGGCCACGAGCAGTACTTC
CASSQQGHEQYF
>.|TRBV3-1/TRBV3-2|TRBJ1-2|TRBD1
TGTGCCAGCAGCCCACGACAGGGGGCCTCCCTTGGTGGCTACACCTTC
CASSPRQGASLGGYTF
>.|TRBV4-2|TRBJ2-7|.
TGTGCCAGCAGCCAACCACAGGGAAAAACCTACGAGCAGTACTTC
CASSQPQGKTYEQYF